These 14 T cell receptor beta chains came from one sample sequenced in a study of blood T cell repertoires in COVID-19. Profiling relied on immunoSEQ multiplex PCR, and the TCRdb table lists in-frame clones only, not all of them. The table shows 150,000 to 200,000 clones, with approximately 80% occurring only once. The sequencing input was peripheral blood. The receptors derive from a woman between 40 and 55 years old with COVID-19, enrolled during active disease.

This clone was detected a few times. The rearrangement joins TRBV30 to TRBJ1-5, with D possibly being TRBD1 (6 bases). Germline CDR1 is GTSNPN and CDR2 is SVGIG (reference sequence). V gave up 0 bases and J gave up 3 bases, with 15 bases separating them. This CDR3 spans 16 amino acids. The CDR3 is CAWSVLGGADNQPQHF. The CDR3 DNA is TGTGCCTGGAGTGTACTAGGGGGGGCGGACAATCAGCCCCAGCATTTT.

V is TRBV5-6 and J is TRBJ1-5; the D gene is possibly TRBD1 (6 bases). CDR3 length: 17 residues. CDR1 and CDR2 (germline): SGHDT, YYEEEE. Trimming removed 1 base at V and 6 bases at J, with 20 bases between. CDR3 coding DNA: TGTGCCAGCAGCTTGTATGGTGGGACCAAAGGGGGTCAGCCCCAGCATTTT. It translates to CASSLYGGTKGGQPQHF.

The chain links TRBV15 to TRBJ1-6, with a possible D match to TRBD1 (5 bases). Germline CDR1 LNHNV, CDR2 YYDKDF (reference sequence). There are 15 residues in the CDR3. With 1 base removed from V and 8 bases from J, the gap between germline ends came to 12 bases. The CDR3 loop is CATSRGFAGDSPLHF. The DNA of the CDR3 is TGTGCCACCAGCAGAGGGTTCGCGGGGGATTCACCCCTCCACTTT.

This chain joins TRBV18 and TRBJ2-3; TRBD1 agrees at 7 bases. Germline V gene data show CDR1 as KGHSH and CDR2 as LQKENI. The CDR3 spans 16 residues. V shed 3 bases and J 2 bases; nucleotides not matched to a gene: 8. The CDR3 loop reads CASSPTDRLHTDTQYF. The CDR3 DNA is TGTGCCAGCTCACCTACGGACAGGCTTCACACAGATACGCAGTATTTT.

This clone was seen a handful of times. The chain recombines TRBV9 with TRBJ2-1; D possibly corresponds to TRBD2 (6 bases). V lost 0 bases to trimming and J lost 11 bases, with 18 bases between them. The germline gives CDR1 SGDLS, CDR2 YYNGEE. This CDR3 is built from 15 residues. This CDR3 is CASSVEGRQRGKQFF. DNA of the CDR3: TGTGCCAGCAGCGTAGAGGGTAGACAGCGCGGGAAGCAGTTCTTC.

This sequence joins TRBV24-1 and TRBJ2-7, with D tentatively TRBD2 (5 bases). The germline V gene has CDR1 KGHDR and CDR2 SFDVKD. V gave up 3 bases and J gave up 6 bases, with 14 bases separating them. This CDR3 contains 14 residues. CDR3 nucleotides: TGTGCCACCAGTGATAGTACTAGATCCGGCGAGCAGTACTTC. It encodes CATSDSTRSGEQYF.

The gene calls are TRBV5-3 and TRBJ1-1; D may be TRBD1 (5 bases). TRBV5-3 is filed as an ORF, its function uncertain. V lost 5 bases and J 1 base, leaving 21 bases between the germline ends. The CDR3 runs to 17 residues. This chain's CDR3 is CARSPSWGLNQNTEAFF. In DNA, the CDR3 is TGTGCCAGAAGTCCTAGTTGGGGCCTAAATCAGAACACTGAAGCTTTCTTT.

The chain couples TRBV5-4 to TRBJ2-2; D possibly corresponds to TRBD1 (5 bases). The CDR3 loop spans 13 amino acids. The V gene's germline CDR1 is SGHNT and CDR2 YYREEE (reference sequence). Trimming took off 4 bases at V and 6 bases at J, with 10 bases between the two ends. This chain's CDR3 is CASSQRTPGELFF. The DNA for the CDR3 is TGTGCCAGCAGCCAGAGGACACCCGGGGAGCTGTTTTTT. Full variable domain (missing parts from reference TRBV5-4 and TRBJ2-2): ETGVTQSPTHLIKTRGQQVTLRCSSQSGHNTVSWYQQALGQGPQFIFQYYREEENGRGNFPPRFSGLQFPNYSSELNVNALELDDSALYLCASSQRTPGELFFGEGSRLTVL.

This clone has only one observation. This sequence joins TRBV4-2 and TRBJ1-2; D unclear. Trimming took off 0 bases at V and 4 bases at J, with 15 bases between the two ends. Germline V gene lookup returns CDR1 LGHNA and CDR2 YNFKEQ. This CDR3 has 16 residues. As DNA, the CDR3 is TGTGCCAGCAGCCAAGATCCCCAGGATCCTCTCTATGGCTACACCTTC. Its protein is CASSQDPQDPLYGYTF.

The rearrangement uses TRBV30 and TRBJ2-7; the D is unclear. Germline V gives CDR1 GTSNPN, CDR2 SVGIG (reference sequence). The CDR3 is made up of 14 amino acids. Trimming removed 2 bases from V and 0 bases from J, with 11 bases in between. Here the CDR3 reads CAWSIGGNSYEQYF. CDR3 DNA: TGTGCCTGGAGTATAGGCGGCAACTCCTACGAGCAGTACTTC.

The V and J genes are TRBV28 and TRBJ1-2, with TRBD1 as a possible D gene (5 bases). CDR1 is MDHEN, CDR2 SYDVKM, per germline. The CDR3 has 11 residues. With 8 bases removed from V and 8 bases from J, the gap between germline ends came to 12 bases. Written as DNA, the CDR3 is TGTGCCAGCGGAGGGGATAACGGCTACACCTTC. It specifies CASGGDNGYTF.

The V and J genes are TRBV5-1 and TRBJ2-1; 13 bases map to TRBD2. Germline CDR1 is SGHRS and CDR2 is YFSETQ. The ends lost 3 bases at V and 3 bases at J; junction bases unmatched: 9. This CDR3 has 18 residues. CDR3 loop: CASSSWTSGSTYYNEQFF. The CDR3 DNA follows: TGCGCCAGCAGCTCTTGGACTAGCGGGAGTACGTACTACAATGAGCAGTTCTTC.

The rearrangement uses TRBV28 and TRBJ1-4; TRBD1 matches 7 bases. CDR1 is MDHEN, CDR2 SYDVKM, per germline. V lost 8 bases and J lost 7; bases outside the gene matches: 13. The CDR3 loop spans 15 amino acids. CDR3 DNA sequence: TGTGCCAGCGGGGACAGCCGGCGGAGAGGTGAAAAACTGTTTTTT. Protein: CASGDSRRRGEKLFF. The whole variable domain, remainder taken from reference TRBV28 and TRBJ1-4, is DVKVTQSSRYLVKRTGEKVFLECVQDMDHENMFWYRQDPGLGLRLIYFSYDVKMKEKGDIPEGYSVSREKKERFSLILESASTNQTSMYLCASGDSRRRGEKLFFGSGTQLSVL.

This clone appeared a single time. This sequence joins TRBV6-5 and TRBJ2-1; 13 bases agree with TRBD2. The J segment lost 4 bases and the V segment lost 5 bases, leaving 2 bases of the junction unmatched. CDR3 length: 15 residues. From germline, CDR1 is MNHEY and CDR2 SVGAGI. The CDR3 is CASSPLAGGYNEQFF. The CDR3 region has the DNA TGTGCCAGCAGTCCACTAGCGGGGGGGTACAATGAGCAGTTCTTC.